Listed below are T cell receptor beta chains from one sample, sequenced in a study of shared clonotypes between healthy human individuals. Assay used: immunoSEQ multiplex PCR; TCRdb lists only in-frame clones, some missing. The sample records about 980,000 clones, approximately 76% being singletons. Sequences were obtained from memory CD4+ T cells sorted from blood. The receptors stem from a young man in good health. Both conserved end residues are part of each CDR3. Each record gives: V gene, D gene, J gene, clone size, CDR3 DNA, CDR3 protein. The D gene is left open where the match is weak. Part of the rows lack a size; the others show once, few, many or a class for expanded clones.

TRBV15,NA,TRBJ2-7,NA,TGTGCCACCAGCAGAGATATCACTCCAAGCCACGAGCAGTACTTC,CATSRDITPSHEQYF
TRBV28,TRBD1,TRBJ2-1,NA,TGTGCCAGCAGTCCCTCGACAGGGTACAGTGAGCAGTTCTTC,CASSPSTGYSEQFF
TRBV6-6,NA,TRBJ1-6,NA,TGTGCCAGCATGGGCCCTACCTATAATTCACCCCTCCACTTT,CASMGPTYNSPLHF
TRBV14,NA,TRBJ1-6,few,TGTGCCAGCAGCCAAGATTTAGGCTATAATTCACCCCTCCACTTT,CASSQDLGYNSPLHF
TRBV5-4,NA,TRBJ2-5,NA,TGTGCCAGCAGCCACCCCGATGAGACCCAGTACTTC,CASSHPDETQYF
TRBV4-1,TRBD1,TRBJ1-3,NA,TGCGCCAGCAGCCAAGATATGACAGGGCAGGGAAACACCATATATTTT,CASSQDMTGQGNTIYF
TRBV29-1,NA,TRBJ1-1,few,TGCAGCGTTTCGGGGGGTGGCAGGACTGAAGCTTTCTTT,CSVSGGGRTEAFF
TRBV11-2,NA,TRBJ2-7,NA,TGTGCCAGCAGCTTAGTTCCAGGGGCGTCCTACGAGCAGTACTTC,CASSLVPGASYEQYF
TRBV6-6,TRBD1,TRBJ1-2,NA,TGTGCCAGCAGTTACCCCCAGGGGGCGCTAGACTATGGCTACACCTTC,CASSYPQGALDYGYTF
TRBV5-6,NA,TRBJ2-6,NA,TGTGCCAGCAGCTCCGGGGGGGCCAACGTCCTGACTTTC,CASSSGGANVLTF
TRBV14,NA,TRBJ1-4,few,TGTGCCAGCAGCCAAGTATCTGCGAGAGGGGAAAAACTGTTTTTT,CASSQVSARGEKLFF
TRBV11-3,NA,TRBJ2-1,NA,TGTGCCAGCAGCTGGGTCCGGGCCCCAATAGAGGTATTTGAGCAGTTCTTC,CASSWVRAPIEVFEQFF
TRBV5-1,TRBD1,TRBJ1-6,NA,TGCGCCAGCAGGGCTGACAGGGGCGGTCTTAATTCACCCCTCCACTTT,CASRADRGGLNSPLHF
TRBV5-1,TRBD2,TRBJ2-3,once,TGCGCCAGCCGGACTAGCGGGGGGGATACAGATACGCAGTATTTT,CASRTSGGDTDTQYF
TRBV11-2,NA,TRBJ2-7,NA,TGTGCCAGCAGCTTAAGGCGATATACCTACGAGCAGTACTTC,CASSLRRYTYEQYF